These T cell receptor beta chains were read from a single sample in a study of CD8+ T cells in alopecia areata. The table came from immunoSEQ multiplex PCR; TCRdb's copy has only in-frame clones and leaves some out. The sample contains 170,000 or so clones, 59% of which appear only once. Sequencing was performed on CD4+ T cells sorted from blood, taken at week 0. These receptors were collected from a human donor with alopecia areata. Each CDR3 is given without its conserved first and last residue. Each record gives: J gene, D gene, V gene, CDR3 protein. A D gene is named only where the DNA matches it firmly.

j_gene: TRBJ2-7; d_gene: TRBD2; v_gene: TRBV5-6; CDR3aa: ASSWLAGSTYEQY
j_gene: TRBJ2-5; d_gene: TRBD2; v_gene: TRBV29-1; CDR3aa: SAPGGGTQETQY
j_gene: TRBJ1-6; d_gene: .; v_gene: TRBV2; CDR3aa: ASTPDTYNSPLH
j_gene: TRBJ1-6; d_gene: .; v_gene: TRBV2; CDR3aa: ASSDEQVQNSPLH
j_gene: TRBJ1-1; d_gene: TRBD1; v_gene: TRBV29-1; CDR3aa: SVIDRGVTEAF
j_gene: TRBJ2-5; d_gene: TRBD2; v_gene: TRBV19; CDR3aa: ASSMASGEETQY
j_gene: TRBJ1-5; d_gene: .; v_gene: TRBV23-1; CDR3aa: ASRGPSVRQPQH
j_gene: TRBJ2-5; d_gene: TRBD1; v_gene: TRBV5-6; CDR3aa: ASSSRDRGQETQY
j_gene: TRBJ2-1; d_gene: .; v_gene: TRBV29-1; CDR3aa: SVVAGEAYNEQF
j_gene: TRBJ2-1; d_gene: TRBD2; v_gene: TRBV2; CDR3aa: ASSRGLGGLGEQF
j_gene: TRBJ1-1; d_gene: TRBD1; v_gene: TRBV5-1; CDR3aa: ASSLETGSISEAF
j_gene: TRBJ2-3; d_gene: .; v_gene: TRBV6-5; CDR3aa: ASSESLATDTQY
j_gene: TRBJ1-3; d_gene: .; v_gene: TRBV5-1; CDR3aa: ASSPSGGNTIY
j_gene: TRBJ2-1; d_gene: TRBD1; v_gene: TRBV7-2; CDR3aa: ASSLVGQGIHEQF
j_gene: TRBJ1-5; d_gene: .; v_gene: TRBV5-1; CDR3aa: ASSQDGNQPQH
j_gene: TRBJ2-2; d_gene: .; v_gene: TRBV5-1; CDR3aa: ASSLMGGQNTGELF
j_gene: TRBJ1-6; d_gene: .; v_gene: TRBV14; CDR3aa: ASSQIGSPLH
j_gene: TRBJ1-2; d_gene: TRBD1; v_gene: TRBV28; CDR3aa: ASSLEGQGYGYT
j_gene: TRBJ1-1; d_gene: TRBD1; v_gene: TRBV30; CDR3aa: AWAGTAAGTYTEAF
j_gene: TRBJ2-7; d_gene: TRBD2; v_gene: TRBV6-5; CDR3aa: ARLRGRDPYEQY
j_gene: TRBJ1-2; d_gene: .; v_gene: TRBV13; CDR3aa: ASSGPEGNYGYT
j_gene: TRBJ2-1; d_gene: TRBD1; v_gene: TRBV7-2; CDR3aa: ASSLVGGQGASEQF
j_gene: TRBJ1-4; d_gene: TRBD1; v_gene: TRBV5-6; CDR3aa: ASRGQLNEKLF
j_gene: TRBJ2-5; d_gene: TRBD2; v_gene: TRBV5-1; CDR3aa: ASSLASSGTSGQETQY
j_gene: TRBJ2-2; d_gene: .; v_gene: TRBV2; CDR3aa: ASSAELGGELF
j_gene: TRBJ2-5; d_gene: TRBD1; v_gene: TRBV30; CDR3aa: AWSVGQQETQY
j_gene: TRBJ2-5; d_gene: .; v_gene: TRBV4-1; CDR3aa: ASSPMGQETQY
j_gene: TRBJ2-7; d_gene: .; v_gene: TRBV4-2; CDR3aa: ASSQDGSPRYEQY
j_gene: TRBJ1-6; d_gene: TRBD1; v_gene: TRBV15; CDR3aa: ATSRGWGDRVSPLH
j_gene: TRBJ2-5; d_gene: TRBD2; v_gene: TRBV30; CDR3aa: AWSAYRGLAGGLQETQY
j_gene: TRBJ1-1; d_gene: .; v_gene: TRBV27; CDR3aa: ASSLQASVTEAF
j_gene: TRBJ2-7; d_gene: .; v_gene: TRBV19; CDR3aa: ASVGTLTTYEQY
j_gene: TRBJ1-4; d_gene: TRBD1; v_gene: TRBV29-1; CDR3aa: SAQQGRTEKLF
j_gene: TRBJ2-2; d_gene: .; v_gene: TRBV30; CDR3aa: AWKGTLNTGELF
j_gene: TRBJ2-7; d_gene: .; v_gene: TRBV5-1; CDR3aa: ASSLVGTAVSYEQY
j_gene: TRBJ2-1; d_gene: TRBD2; v_gene: TRBV5-1; CDR3aa: ASSLVSGVNNEQF
j_gene: TRBJ1-5; d_gene: .; v_gene: TRBV19; CDR3aa: ASSPGVGRGNQPQH
j_gene: TRBJ2-3; d_gene: .; v_gene: TRBV9; CDR3aa: ASRDGGPTDTQY
j_gene: TRBJ2-7; d_gene: .; v_gene: TRBV7-9; CDR3aa: ASSFTGDTGYEQY
j_gene: TRBJ2-7; d_gene: .; v_gene: TRBV27; CDR3aa: ASSLTRGESYEQY